This section outlines one T cell receptor (beta chain) sequence together with its context. The antigen remains undetermined. Trimming removed 8 bases from V and 5 bases from J; junction bases left unmatched: 11. This CDR3 is built from 13 residues. The germline gives CDR1 GTSNPN, CDR2 SVGIG (reference sequence). This sample is drawn from a study of cytomegalovirus exposure and HLA in healthy donors. Primers: 60 Vbeta forward and 13 Jbeta reverse. Measured with immunoSEQ multiplex PCR; TCRdb has only the in-frame clones, and not every one. The sample lists around 150,000 clones, about two thirds seen once, with around 9.3% in the top ten. General study points: As was reported, the classifier diagnosed cytomegalovirus status with high specificity and sensitivity.

The chain joins TRBV30 to TRBJ1-1, with 7 bases fitting TRBD1. The sequencing input was PBMCs. This receptor was identified in a man aged 30 to 39 in good health and CMV-seropositive. The DNA of the CDR3 is TGTGCCCAGGGGGGCAGGTCGTTGACTGAAGCTTTCTTT. Translated: CAQGGRSLTEAFF.